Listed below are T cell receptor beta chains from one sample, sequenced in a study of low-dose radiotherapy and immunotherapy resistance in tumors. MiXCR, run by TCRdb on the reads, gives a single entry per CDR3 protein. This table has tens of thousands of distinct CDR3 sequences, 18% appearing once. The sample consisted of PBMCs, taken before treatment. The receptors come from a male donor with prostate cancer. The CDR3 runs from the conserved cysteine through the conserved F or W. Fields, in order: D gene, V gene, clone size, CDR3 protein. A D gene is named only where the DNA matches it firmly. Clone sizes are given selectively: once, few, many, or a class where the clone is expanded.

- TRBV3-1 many CASQGRRWSHTETQYF
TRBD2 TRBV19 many CASSILTSGYNEQFF
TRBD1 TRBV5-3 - CASSDRGMSSYEQYF
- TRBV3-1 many CASSRRDAEQFF
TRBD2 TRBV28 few CASSTGTSGNTDTQYF
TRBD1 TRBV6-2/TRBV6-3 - CASSFRRGTGVRGGANVLTF
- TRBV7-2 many CASSSAGNMGYEQYF
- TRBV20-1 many CSAIQGLPEAFF
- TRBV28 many CASSRSDRAHEQFF
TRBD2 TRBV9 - CASSAGGGAYNEQYF
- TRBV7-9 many CASSENSNQPQHF
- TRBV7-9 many CASSLKTYNSPLHF
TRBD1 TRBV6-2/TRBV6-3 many CASSWTGGAGTEAFF
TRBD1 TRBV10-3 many CAITPDRGGDIQYF
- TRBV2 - CASSALQANYGYTF
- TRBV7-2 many CASSPGSVKETQYF
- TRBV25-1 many CASSEWAGNEQYF
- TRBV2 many CASETDATNEKLFF
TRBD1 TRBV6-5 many CASSQGGRHFYGYTF
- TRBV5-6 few CASSFVAGTDNEQFF
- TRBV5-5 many CASSLGFFHLGVETQYF
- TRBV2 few CASSDRDVYNEQFF
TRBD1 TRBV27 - CASSLQGQDFDTEAFF
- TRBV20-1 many CSAAPQEAFF
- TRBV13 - CASSLGTTREKLFF
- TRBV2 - CASRGQVQETQYF
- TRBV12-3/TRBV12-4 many CASSSKTGLVVGELFF
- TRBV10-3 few CAISTGRVEQYF
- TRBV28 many CASSLIRTLSYEQYF
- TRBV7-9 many CASSLGASYEQYF
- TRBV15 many CATSRDRLYTGELFF
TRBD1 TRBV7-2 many CASSADRVSEQYF
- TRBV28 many CASSLISLWELRGRTDTQYF
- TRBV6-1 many CASSEEGFGLYEQYF
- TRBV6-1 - CASRPGFLNYGYTF
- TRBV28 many CASSPGAGGTDTQYF
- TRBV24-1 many CATSDTWLGEQFF
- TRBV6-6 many CASSYPAWTLEEQYF
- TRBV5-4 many CASSHGATGTGTDTQYF
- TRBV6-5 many CASSYSGPSSAFF
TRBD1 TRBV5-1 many CASGGTGGYSEQFF
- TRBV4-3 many CASRERLNTGELFF
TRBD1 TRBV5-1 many CASSEDRGRTEAFF
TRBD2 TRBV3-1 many CASRNGLAGLTDTQYF
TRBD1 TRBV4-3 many CASSQSLEDRGFSEAFF
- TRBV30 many CAWIGAPGTEAFF
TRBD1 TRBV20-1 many CSGGGTGAREQYF
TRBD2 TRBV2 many CASHRGGAEETQYF
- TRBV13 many CASSSRGARYF
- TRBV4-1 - CASSQDYETNEKLFF
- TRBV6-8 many CASGAERRETQYF
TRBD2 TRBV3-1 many CASSQDLLAGVANEQFF
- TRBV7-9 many CASSPFTDDQPQHF
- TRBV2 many CASSSGPYEQYF
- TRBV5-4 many CASSPRGARDYGYTF
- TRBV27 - CASSLWAGSRVGYTF
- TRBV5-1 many CASSFIQGSDEQYF
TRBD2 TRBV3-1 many CASSQTLTSGTETQYF
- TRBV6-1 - CASSRTSTYEQYF